A selection of T cell receptor beta chains follows, all from one sample in a study of neurological immune-mediated disorders. TCRdb processed the 5' RACE reads anew with MiXCR; each CDR3 protein has one entry. This table holds tens of thousands of distinct CDR3 sequences, about 4% found once. The sequenced material came from PBMCs. All receptors come from a man aged 45-65 years with multiple sclerosis. The CDR3 runs from the conserved cysteine through the conserved F or W. The D gene is left open where the match is weak. Size tells how often a clone was seen (once, few, many) or the class of an expanded clone, and some rows leave it out.

CDR3 length: 15; D gene: NA; J gene: TRBJ2-7; V gene: TRBV20-1; clone size: many; CDR3 DNA: TGCAGTGCTAGAGGGGTGGGAGACAGATTCTACGAGCAGTACTTC; CDR3 protein: CSARGVGDRFYEQYF
CDR3 length: 12; D gene: NA; J gene: TRBJ1-1; V gene: TRBV20-1; clone size: few; CDR3 DNA: TGCAGTGCCATAAGGGAAGTCACTGAAGCTTTCTTT; CDR3 protein: CSAIREVTEAFF
CDR3 length: 15; D gene: NA; J gene: TRBJ1-5; V gene: TRBV28; clone size: many; CDR3 DNA: TGTGCCAGCAAGCAGGGCGGTGGGAGCAATCAGCCCCAGCATTTT; CDR3 protein: CASKQGGGSNQPQHF
CDR3 length: 12; D gene: NA; J gene: TRBJ1-5; V gene: TRBV20-1; clone size: NA; CDR3 DNA: TGCAGTCAGGGCGTGGGCAATCAGCCCCAGCATTTT; CDR3 protein: CSQGVGNQPQHF
CDR3 length: 14; D gene: TRBD1; J gene: TRBJ2-1; V gene: TRBV5-1; clone size: many; CDR3 DNA: TGCGCCAGCAGCTCGACAGGGTCCTACAATGAGCAGTTCTTC; CDR3 protein: CASSSTGSYNEQFF
CDR3 length: 14; D gene: NA; J gene: TRBJ1-5; V gene: TRBV20-1; clone size: many; CDR3 DNA: TGCAGTGCTAGAGATCAGGCAGAGAATCAGCCCCAGCATTTT; CDR3 protein: CSARDQAENQPQHF
CDR3 length: 14; D gene: NA; J gene: TRBJ1-5; V gene: TRBV4-1; clone size: many; CDR3 DNA: TGCGCCAGCAGCCTCAGCGGGGACAATCAGCCCCAGCATTTT; CDR3 protein: CASSLSGDNQPQHF
CDR3 length: 17; D gene: TRBD2; J gene: TRBJ2-2; V gene: TRBV20-1; clone size: many; CDR3 DNA: TGCAGTGCTAGTCGGGAACTAGCGACCGCGAACACCGGGGAGCTGTTTTTT; CDR3 protein: CSASRELATANTGELFF
CDR3 length: 17; D gene: TRBD1; J gene: TRBJ1-5; V gene: TRBV7-8; clone size: many; CDR3 DNA: TGTGCCAGCAGTTCCGGGACAGGGGGAGTGGGAGACCAGCCCCAGCATTTT; CDR3 protein: CASSSGTGGVGDQPQHF
CDR3 length: 16; D gene: TRBD2; J gene: TRBJ2-2; V gene: TRBV20-1; clone size: many; CDR3 DNA: TGCAGTGCTAGAGAACATGAACTAGCGGGCACCGGGGAGCTGTTTTTT; CDR3 protein: CSAREHELAGTGELFF
CDR3 length: 17; D gene: NA; J gene: TRBJ1-4; V gene: TRBV4-1; clone size: many; CDR3 DNA: TGCGCCAGCAGCCAAGAAGTGTATCGCGTTGGGACTGAAAAACTGTTTTTT; CDR3 protein: CASSQEVYRVGTEKLFF
CDR3 length: 13; D gene: NA; J gene: TRBJ2-3; V gene: TRBV7-3; clone size: few; CDR3 DNA: TGTGCCAGCAGCTCGGACTTTACAGATACGCAGTATTTT; CDR3 protein: CASSSDFTDTQYF
CDR3 length: 12; D gene: NA; J gene: TRBJ2-7; V gene: TRBV7-9; clone size: many; CDR3 DNA: TGTGCCAGCAGCCCAATTCTCGAGGAGCAGTACTTC; CDR3 protein: CASSPILEEQYF
CDR3 length: 16; D gene: TRBD2; J gene: TRBJ2-3; V gene: TRBV20-1; clone size: few; CDR3 DNA: TGCAGTGCCCGAGCCCGGGCGGGAGGGCCCATAGATACGCAGTATTTT; CDR3 protein: CSARARAGGPIDTQYF
CDR3 length: 14; D gene: NA; J gene: TRBJ2-7; V gene: TRBV20-1; clone size: many; CDR3 DNA: TGCAGTGCTAGAGGGCGGGACTTTATCTACGAGCAGTACTTC; CDR3 protein: CSARGRDFIYEQYF
CDR3 length: 15; D gene: TRBD2; J gene: TRBJ2-2; V gene: TRBV5-1; clone size: many; CDR3 DNA: TGCGCCAGCAGCTCCAATAGCGGGCCTCCCGGGGAGCTGTTTTTT; CDR3 protein: CASSSNSGPPGELFF
CDR3 length: 14; D gene: TRBD1; J gene: TRBJ2-5; V gene: TRBV7-6; clone size: few; CDR3 DNA: TGTGCCAGCAGCACACAGGGGATCAAAGAGACCCAGTACTTC; CDR3 protein: CASSTQGIKETQYF
CDR3 length: 18; D gene: NA; J gene: TRBJ1-3; V gene: TRBV7-3; clone size: many; CDR3 DNA: TGTGCCAGCAGCTTAAAAAGGGGAGACGGGCGGTCTGGAAACACCATATATTTT; CDR3 protein: CASSLKRGDGRSGNTIYF
CDR3 length: 16; D gene: NA; J gene: TRBJ1-1; V gene: TRBV10-3; clone size: many; CDR3 DNA: TGTGCCATCAGTGACCGGACGACAGGCTCTTACACTGAAGCTTTCTTT; CDR3 protein: CAISDRTTGSYTEAFF
CDR3 length: 13; D gene: NA; J gene: TRBJ1-5; V gene: TRBV12-3/TRBV12-4; clone size: many; CDR3 DNA: TGTGCCAGCGGTAGGGGTGGCAATCAGCCCCAGCATTTT; CDR3 protein: CASGRGGNQPQHF
CDR3 length: 14; D gene: NA; J gene: TRBJ2-5; V gene: TRBV12-3/TRBV12-4; clone size: many; CDR3 DNA: TGTGCCAGCAGTCCGGTGTTCAGGGGAGAGACCCAGTACTTC; CDR3 protein: CASSPVFRGETQYF
CDR3 length: 16; D gene: NA; J gene: TRBJ1-5; V gene: TRBV20-1; clone size: many; CDR3 DNA: TGCAGTGCTAGCATGTCCGGGTACAGTAGCAATCAGCCCCAGAATTTT; CDR3 protein: CSASMSGYSSNQPQNF
CDR3 length: 15; D gene: NA; J gene: TRBJ1-5; V gene: TRBV19; clone size: NA; CDR3 DNA: TGTGCCAGTAGTATAGATTCACAGGGACATCAGCCCCAGCATTTT; CDR3 protein: CASSIDSQGHQPQHF
CDR3 length: 20; D gene: TRBD2; J gene: TRBJ2-2; V gene: TRBV4-1; clone size: many; CDR3 DNA: TGCGCCAGCAGCCAAGATCTATGGGGGATTTCTAGCGGGAGTACCGGGGAGCTGTTTTTT; CDR3 protein: CASSQDLWGISSGSTGELFF
CDR3 length: 14; D gene: NA; J gene: TRBJ1-5; V gene: TRBV10-3; clone size: many; CDR3 DNA: TGTGCCATCAGTGGCCCGGTCGGCAATCAGCCCCAGCATTTT; CDR3 protein: CAISGPVGNQPQHF
CDR3 length: 13; D gene: NA; J gene: TRBJ2-1; V gene: TRBV5-1; clone size: few; CDR3 DNA: TGCGCCAGCAGCTGGAAGGGTGTGGATGAGCAGTTCTTC; CDR3 protein: CASSWKGVDEQFF
CDR3 length: 12; D gene: NA; J gene: TRBJ1-5; V gene: TRBV5-6; clone size: many; CDR3 DNA: TGTGCCAGCAGCCACAGCAATCAGCCCCAGCATTTT; CDR3 protein: CASSHSNQPQHF
CDR3 length: 13; D gene: TRBD1; J gene: TRBJ2-7; V gene: TRBV10-3; clone size: many; CDR3 DNA: TGTGCCGTCTGGACAGGGAGCTCCTACGAGCAGTACTTC; CDR3 protein: CAVWTGSSYEQYF
CDR3 length: 17; D gene: TRBD1; J gene: TRBJ2-2; V gene: TRBV7-6; clone size: many; CDR3 DNA: TGTGCCAGCAGCTTAGGACCGGGACAGGGGGCAAACGGGGAGCTGTTTTTT; CDR3 protein: CASSLGPGQGANGELFF
CDR3 length: 12; D gene: NA; J gene: TRBJ1-3; V gene: TRBV5-1; clone size: many; CDR3 DNA: TGCGCCAGCAGCTTCTCTGGAAACACCATATATTTT; CDR3 protein: CASSFSGNTIYF
CDR3 length: 13; D gene: NA; J gene: TRBJ2-2; V gene: TRBV24-1; clone size: many; CDR3 DNA: TGTGCCACCAGAGCCCTATACACCGGGGAGCTGTTTTTT; CDR3 protein: CATRALYTGELFF
CDR3 length: 14; D gene: NA; J gene: TRBJ2-7; V gene: TRBV6-6; clone size: many; CDR3 DNA: TGTGCCAGCGGTTCCCAACGACAGACTATCGAGCAGTACTTC; CDR3 protein: CASGSQRQTIEQYF
CDR3 length: 13; D gene: NA; J gene: TRBJ1-1; V gene: TRBV20-1; clone size: few; CDR3 DNA: TGCAGTGCTAGAGATAATTCGGACACTGAAGCTTTCTTT; CDR3 protein: CSARDNSDTEAFF
CDR3 length: 11; D gene: NA; J gene: TRBJ2-5; V gene: TRBV20-1; clone size: few; CDR3 DNA: TGCAGTGCTACAGCGGAAGAGACCCAGTACTTC; CDR3 protein: CSATAEETQYF
CDR3 length: 13; D gene: NA; J gene: TRBJ2-1; V gene: TRBV7-3; clone size: NA; CDR3 DNA: TGTGCCAGCAGCTTAGGGAGCCAGGTTGAGCAGTTCTTC; CDR3 protein: CASSLGSQVEQFF
CDR3 length: 18; D gene: NA; J gene: TRBJ1-1; V gene: TRBV5-1; clone size: many; CDR3 DNA: TGCGCCAGCAGCTTGGTTTTGGCGACAGGACGTGGGAACACTGAAGCTTTCTTT; CDR3 protein: CASSLVLATGRGNTEAFF
CDR3 length: 17; D gene: NA; J gene: TRBJ2-3; V gene: TRBV4-1; clone size: many; CDR3 DNA: TGCGCCAGCAGCCCCTCCGGCGCAGCGTCATCCACAGATACGCAGTATTTT; CDR3 protein: CASSPSGAASSTDTQYF
CDR3 length: 14; D gene: TRBD2; J gene: TRBJ2-7; V gene: TRBV7-9; clone size: few; CDR3 DNA: TGTGCCAGCAGCTTGACCCTAGCGGGAGTGAGTCCGTACTTC; CDR3 protein: CASSLTLAGVSPYF
CDR3 length: 15; D gene: TRBD2; J gene: TRBJ2-1; V gene: TRBV28; clone size: many; CDR3 DNA: TGTGCCAGCAGCCGCTCCGGGACTAGCGCCAATGAGCAGTTCTTC; CDR3 protein: CASSRSGTSANEQFF
CDR3 length: 12; D gene: NA; J gene: TRBJ1-6; V gene: TRBV29-1; clone size: NA; CDR3 DNA: TGCAGCGTTGAAGATGTGGGTCCGACCCTCAACTTT; CDR3 protein: CSVEDVGPTLNF
CDR3 length: 14; D gene: NA; J gene: TRBJ1-6; V gene: TRBV20-1; clone size: many; CDR3 DNA: TGCAGTGCTTATCTCGCCAGGGTGGGATCACCCCTCAACTTT; CDR3 protein: CSAYLARVGSPLNF
CDR3 length: 14; D gene: NA; J gene: TRBJ2-7; V gene: TRBV7-2; clone size: many; CDR3 DNA: TGTGCCAGCAGCCAGGCCCGGAAAGAATACGAGCAGTACTTC; CDR3 protein: CASSQARKEYEQYF
CDR3 length: 14; D gene: NA; J gene: TRBJ2-3; V gene: TRBV3-1; clone size: many; CDR3 DNA: TGTGCCAGCAGCCCACGGGACCTCCGAGATACGCAGTATTTT; CDR3 protein: CASSPRDLRDTQYF
CDR3 length: 14; D gene: TRBD2; J gene: TRBJ2-1; V gene: TRBV20-1; clone size: many; CDR3 DNA: TGCAGTGCGGGAGGCGGGAGTAGGGGCAATGAGCAGTTCTTC; CDR3 protein: CSAGGGSRGNEQFF
CDR3 length: 15; D gene: NA; J gene: TRBJ2-7; V gene: TRBV11-2; clone size: many; CDR3 DNA: TGTGCCAGCAGCTTAGAGGTTGGGGTTACCTACGAGCAGTACTTC; CDR3 protein: CASSLEVGVTYEQYF
CDR3 length: 16; D gene: NA; J gene: TRBJ1-4; V gene: TRBV7-2; clone size: NA; CDR3 DNA: TGTGCCAGCAGCCAGAGGCTATGGGAAAGTAATGAAAAACTGTTTTTT; CDR3 protein: CASSQRLWESNEKLFF
CDR3 length: 13; D gene: NA; J gene: TRBJ2-1; V gene: TRBV20-1; clone size: few; CDR3 DNA: TGCAGTGCTAGCGGGAGTTTGGGGAATGAGCAGTTCTTC; CDR3 protein: CSASGSLGNEQFF
CDR3 length: 16; D gene: NA; J gene: TRBJ2-4; V gene: TRBV3-1; clone size: many; CDR3 DNA: TGTGCCAGCAGCCAAAAACCCTTTATCGACAGGAACATTCAGTACTTC; CDR3 protein: CASSQKPFIDRNIQYF
CDR3 length: 14; D gene: NA; J gene: TRBJ2-2; V gene: TRBV3-1; clone size: many; CDR3 DNA: TGTGCCAGCAGCCGGGACTTCAACACCGGGGAGCTGTTTTTT; CDR3 protein: CASSRDFNTGELFF
CDR3 length: 15; D gene: TRBD1; J gene: TRBJ2-7; V gene: TRBV7-2; clone size: many; CDR3 DNA: TGTGCCAGCAGCAATCCGACAGGGTTTAAAGACGAGCAGTACTTC; CDR3 protein: CASSNPTGFKDEQYF
CDR3 length: 15; D gene: TRBD1; J gene: TRBJ1-5; V gene: TRBV27; clone size: many; CDR3 DNA: TGTGCCAGCAGTTTAAGACAGGGGTTGAATCAGCCCCAGCATTTT; CDR3 protein: CASSLRQGLNQPQHF
CDR3 length: 15; D gene: TRBD1; J gene: TRBJ1-1; V gene: TRBV5-1; clone size: many; CDR3 DNA: TGCGCCAGCAGAAAAGGGACAGGGATTAACACTGAAGCTTTCTTT; CDR3 protein: CASRKGTGINTEAFF
CDR3 length: 16; D gene: NA; J gene: TRBJ2-1; V gene: TRBV15; clone size: many; CDR3 DNA: TGTGCCTCCGGGAGGGACAGGGCGGGCTCCTACAATGAGCAGTTCTTC; CDR3 protein: CASGRDRAGSYNEQFF
CDR3 length: 16; D gene: TRBD2; J gene: TRBJ2-3; V gene: TRBV4-1; clone size: many; CDR3 DNA: TGCGCCAGCAGCCAAGGAAGCGGGAAGTCCACAGATACGCAGTATTTT; CDR3 protein: CASSQGSGKSTDTQYF
CDR3 length: 16; D gene: NA; J gene: TRBJ2-2; V gene: TRBV4-1; clone size: many; CDR3 DNA: TGCGCCAGCAGACGACCCGGGGCCGAACCTGCCGGGGAGCTGTTTTTT; CDR3 protein: CASRRPGAEPAGELFF
CDR3 length: 15; D gene: NA; J gene: TRBJ2-5; V gene: TRBV7-7; clone size: few; CDR3 DNA: TGTGCCAGCAGCTACGATCCGGGACGGGGAGAGACCCAGTACTTC; CDR3 protein: CASSYDPGRGETQYF
CDR3 length: 15; D gene: NA; J gene: TRBJ1-1; V gene: TRBV6-5; clone size: many; CDR3 DNA: TGTGCCAGCAGTTACCCTGGGGTCCGAGGCACTGAAGCTTTCTTT; CDR3 protein: CASSYPGVRGTEAFF
CDR3 length: 15; D gene: TRBD2; J gene: TRBJ2-7; V gene: TRBV7-2; clone size: many; CDR3 DNA: TGTGCCAGCAGCCTCACCGGACTAGCGGGAGGCGAGCAGTACTTC; CDR3 protein: CASSLTGLAGGEQYF
CDR3 length: 16; D gene: TRBD2; J gene: TRBJ2-7; V gene: TRBV7-6; clone size: many; CDR3 DNA: TGTGCCAGCAGCCCAACAACTAGCGGGAGCTCCTACGAGCAGTACTTC; CDR3 protein: CASSPTTSGSSYEQYF